Presented here are 16 T cell receptor beta chains from one specimen sequenced in a study of OX40 agonist ivuxolimab in advanced cancers. Some clones are missing from TCRdb's copy, which holds only in-frame ones; the method was immunoSEQ multiplex PCR. The table has about 95,000 clones, roughly nine tenths seen once. This material consisted of CD4+ or CD8+ T cells sorted from blood, taken in a trial of the OX40 agonist ivuxolimab. The receptors shown here come from an adult with an advanced solid tumor such as melanoma, head and neck, liver or kidney cancer.

This chain joins TRBV19 and TRBJ1-4; D unresolved. The CDR3 has 14 residues. V was shortened by 7 bases and J by 1 base, with 10 bases between the two germline ends. Germline-derived CDR1 and CDR2 are LNHDA and SQIVND (reference sequence). The CDR3 sequence: CASTPTVTNEKLFF. The CDR3 coding sequence is TGTGCCAGTACCCCGACGGTAACTAATGAAAAACTGTTTTTT.

The chain is built from TRBV29-1 and TRBJ1-2; 12 bases map to TRBD1. The CDR3 runs to 17 residues. V shed 3 bases, J shed 4 bases, and the junction held 12 bases outside the gene matches. Germline V CDR1 and CDR2: SQVTM, ANQGSEA. Here the CDR3 reads CSVDKSGTGGAVYGYTF. The CDR3 DNA is TGCAGCGTTGACAAATCCGGGACAGGGGGCGCCGTCTATGGCTACACCTTC.

The gene calls are TRBV9 and TRBJ2-2; TRBD1 agrees at 11 bases. Germline lookup yields CDR1 SGDLS and CDR2 YYNGEE. V lost 4 bases, J lost 5 bases, and 7 bases stayed unmatched. The CDR3 runs to 16 residues. The CDR3 DNA sequence: TGTGCCAGCAGCTCCCGGACAGGGGGCGCGACCGGGGAGCTGTTTTTT. This gives the protein CASSSRTGGATGELFF.

This sequence joins TRBV19 and TRBJ2-7, with 9 bases matching TRBD1. The CDR3 has 12 amino acids. CDR1 LNHDA and CDR2 SQIVND come from the germline V gene (reference sequence). The V gene end was trimmed by 10 bases and the J gene end by 3 bases; junction bases not matched to a gene: 4. CDR3 DNA sequence: TGTGCCACCAAGACAGGGGGCTACGAGCAGTACTTC. This translates into CATKTGGYEQYF. Variable domain in full (rest from reference TRBV19 and TRBJ2-7): DGGITQSPKYLFRKEGQNVTLSCEQNLNHDAMYWYRQDPGQGLRLIYYSQIVNDFQKGDIAEGYSVSREKKESFPLTVTSAQKNPTAFYLCATKTGGYEQYFGPGTRLTVT.

This rearrangement joins TRBV12-5 to TRBJ1-5; no reliable D call. This CDR3 is 15 amino acids long. Germline CDR1 and CDR2: LGHNT and FRNRAP. V was clipped by 5 bases and J by 2 bases, with 13 bases between them. The CDR3 DNA is TGTGCTAGTGGTCAGAGTGAGGTTGGCAATCAGCCCCAGCATTTT. It codes for CASGQSEVGNQPQHF.

The CDR3 sequence is CSVVRPTGGTDTQYF. The DNA for the CDR3 is TGCAGCGTTGTGCGCCCGACAGGGGGCACAGATACGCAGTATTTT. The rearrangement joins TRBV29-1 to TRBJ2-3; 8 bases match TRBD1. Trimming at V came to 4 bases and at J to 1 base, leaving 7 bases not matched to a gene. CDR1 is SQVTM, CDR2 ANQGSEA, per germline. The CDR3 runs 15 residues.

This sequence joins TRBV6-1 and TRBJ2-5; D may correspond to TRBD1 or TRBD2 (5 bases each). The germline V gene encodes CDR1 MNHNS and CDR2 SASEGT. This CDR3 comprises 14 residues. V lost 6 bases and J 5 bases, leaving 16 bases between the germline ends. The CDR3 DNA follows: TGTGCCAGCAGCGGTCGGGGCAACATGGAGACCCAGTACTTC. Amino acid sequence: CASSGRGNMETQYF.

V is TRBV7-2 and J is TRBJ1-4; TRBD1 matches 11 bases. The germline V gene has CDR1 SGHTA and CDR2 FQGNSA. The V segment lost 1 base and the J segment 11 bases; nucleotides outside the gene matches: 9. This CDR3 comprises 16 residues. CDR3 protein: CASSLVYGQGAGKLFF. The DNA of the CDR3 is TGTGCCAGCAGCTTAGTATACGGACAGGGGGCAGGGAAACTGTTTTTT.

The CDR3 is CASSPGRTGGGMNTEAFF. The CDR3 bases are TGTGCCAGCAGCCCAGGGAGGACAGGGGGCGGAATGAACACTGAAGCTTTCTTT. The J gene is TRBJ1-1, the V gene TRBV7-3, with 11 bases aligning to TRBD1. Trimming cost V 5 bases and J 0 bases; bases outside gene matches: 11. The CDR3 length is 18 residues. Germline-derived CDR1 and CDR2 are SGHTA and FQGTGA.

The chain employs TRBV30 and TRBJ2-2; 7 bases match TRBD1. This CDR3 has 14 residues. The V segment lost 7 bases and the J segment 2 bases; nucleotides outside the gene matches: 7. Germline CDR1 is GTSNPN and CDR2 is SVGIG (reference sequence). The CDR3 region has the DNA TGTGCCTACATGACAGGGCTCAACACCGGGGAGCTGTTTTTT. This gives the protein CAYMTGLNTGELFF.

The chain joins TRBV19 to TRBJ1-5, with D possibly matching TRBD1 (5 bases). This CDR3 comprises 15 residues. Looked up from germline, CDR1 is LNHDA and CDR2 is SQIVND (reference sequence). The ends were cut back, 1 base at V and 3 bases at J, with 10 bases in the middle. CDR3 nucleotides: TGTGCCAGTAGTATAGCCCTGGACACCAATCAGCCCCAGCATTTT. This translates into CASSIALDTNQPQHF.

The genes are TRBV7-2 and TRBJ1-6; no definite D call. The CDR3 consists of 18 residues. Germline CDR1 is SGHTA and CDR2 is FQGNSA. Trimming took 5 bases from V and 0 from J, leaving 17 bases between them. The CDR3 bases are TGTGCCAGCAGCCCCGCCGGGTGGTCTAGCTCCTATAATTCACCCCTCCACTTT. Amino acids: CASSPAGWSSSYNSPLHF.

This chain joins TRBV5-4 and TRBJ2-2; 8 nucleotides line up with TRBD2. The J segment lost 0 bases and the V segment lost 5 bases, leaving 6 bases of the junction unmatched. This CDR3 is 16 amino acids long. The germline CDR1 and CDR2 sequences are SGHNT and YYREEE (reference sequence). The DNA of the CDR3 is TGTGCCAGCAGTCCCGGGGGGGACCCGAACACCGGGGAGCTGTTTTTT. Amino acid sequence: CASSPGGDPNTGELFF.

The V call is TRBV7-2, the J call TRBJ2-3; unclear D gene. V lost 2 bases to trimming and J lost 3 bases, with 6 bases between them. Germline V gene data show CDR1 as SGHTA and CDR2 as FQGNSA. CDR3 length: 13 residues. The CDR3 region has the DNA TGTGCCAGCAGCTTAAATCCGACAGATACGCAGTATTTT. Its translation: CASSLNPTDTQYF.

Worth noting for this clone: Other nucleotide sequences in the sample specify the same CDR3. This chain connects TRBV4-1 to TRBJ2-2; possibly TRBD1 or TRBD2 for D (6 bases each). The germline gives CDR1 MGHRA, CDR2 YSYEKL. This CDR3 region has 16 residues. Trimming removed 0 bases at V and 1 base at J, with 9 bases between. The CDR3 DNA follows: TGCGCCAGCAGCCAAGAGGGGGGCGGGAACACCGGGGAGCTGTTTTTT. Its protein product is CASSQEGGGNTGELFF.

V usage is TRBV4-3 and J usage is TRBJ1-2; 7 nucleotides agree with TRBD1. Germline CDR1 LGHNA, CDR2 YSLEER. The CDR3 is 15 amino acids. J gave up 7 bases and V 0 bases, and 8 bases lay outside the gene matches. The CDR3, as DNA: TGCGCCAGCAGCCAAGAATTGTTAGGGGGCCTTGGCTACACCTTC. Encoded protein: CASSQELLGGLGYTF.